The 25 T cell receptor beta chains below all came from one sample that was sequenced in a study of T-cell reconstitution after alpha-beta-depleted transplantation in children. TCRbeta library preparation incorporated unique molecular identifiers. One entry per CDR3 protein results from TCRdb running MiXCR on the PCR reads. This table has 670,000 or so distinct CDR3 sequences, around 13% appearing once. Source: PBMCs, taken before TCRalphabeta/CD19-depleted stem cell transplant. Receptors were obtained from a girl under 10 years old with congenital amegakaryocytic thrombocytopenia, due to receive a stem cell transplant.

This clonotype was picked up a small number of times. The chain carries TRBV11-1 and TRBJ2-1, with D perhaps assigned TRBD1 or TRBD2 (5 bases each). CDR3 length equals 19 residues. V lost 5 bases and J 2 bases, leaving 25 bases between the germline ends. Germline CDR1 is SGHAT and CDR2 is FQDESV (reference sequence). CDR3 coding DNA: TGTGCCAGCAGCCCCGGGGCCCTTACTAGTTCCCAAACCTACAATGAGCAGTTCTTC. Its protein is CASSPGALTSSQTYNEQFF. Supplemented by reference TRBV11-1 and TRBJ2-1, the full variable domain reads EAEVAQSPRYKITEKSQAVAFWCDPISGHATLYWYRQILGQGPELLVQFQDESVVDDSQLPKDRFSAERLKGVDSTLKIQPAELGDSAMYLCASSPGALTSSQTYNEQFFGPGTRLTVL.

This clonotype has at least ten counts. The chain joins TRBV5-1 to TRBJ2-7, with 8 bases that match TRBD2. Germline CDR1 and CDR2: SGHRS and YFSETQ. V gave up 5 bases and J gave up 4 bases; unmatched junction bases: 11. The CDR3 loop spans 15 amino acids. CDR3 protein: CASRTLAGDGYEQYF. The DNA for the CDR3 is TGCGCCAGCAGAACTCTAGCGGGTGACGGATACGAGCAGTACTTC.

The V call is TRBV5-1, the J call TRBJ2-5; 8 bases fit TRBD1. The CDR3 extends over 18 amino acids. Per the germline V gene, CDR1 is SGHRS and CDR2 is YFSETQ. V was pared by 4 bases and J by 2 bases, with 16 bases of the junction left unmatched. CDR3 amino acids: CASSNLGQASHLQETQYF. In nucleotides, the CDR3 is TGCGCCAGCAGCAACCTGGGACAGGCCTCCCACCTGCAAGAGACCCAGTACTTC.

This clonotype appeared many times. V usage is TRBV20-1 and J usage is TRBJ2-3, with D hard to call. The CDR3 length is 11 residues. Germline V lookup: CDR1 DFQATT, CDR2 SNEGSKA (reference sequence). V lost 5 bases, J lost 2 bases, and 5 bases lay in between. CDR3 sequence: CSAVATDTQYF. In DNA, the CDR3 is TGCAGTGCTGTAGCCACAGATACGCAGTATTTT.

J is TRBJ2-7 and V is TRBV5-1; D is ambiguous. CDR3 length equals 14 residues. The germline V and J ends were trimmed by 4 bases and 1 base, with 12 bases remaining between them. The germline gives CDR1 SGHRS, CDR2 YFSETQ. The CDR3 protein is CASSTLGRSYEQYF. CDR3 in DNA: TGCGCCAGCAGCACCCTAGGCCGGTCCTACGAGCAGTACTTC.

This clonotype was counted ten times or more. The rearrangement uses TRBV30 and TRBJ2-1; D ambiguous. Germline V gives CDR1 GTSNPN, CDR2 SVGIG (reference sequence). V was cut by 4 bases and J by 5 bases, with 9 bases left in between. This CDR3 contains 12 residues. Written as DNA, the CDR3 is TGTGCCTGGACCGGAATCCACAATGAGCAGTTCTTC. Translated: CAWTGIHNEQFF.

This chain connects TRBV16 to TRBJ1-2; a weak D match, TRBD1 (6 bases). CDR3 size: 18 residues. Germline CDR1 reads KGHSY; CDR2 reads FQNENV. Trimming pared 4 bases from V and 5 bases from J, leaving 26 bases between. Here the CDR3 DNA reads TGTGCCAGCAGCCTAACTCCCGCGGAGGGGGTAACGGGGTATGGCTACACCTTC. This encodes CASSLTPAEGVTGYGYTF.

This chain uses TRBV10-1 with TRBJ2-2; no firm D call. Per germline, CDR1 WNHNN and CDR2 SYGVQD (reference sequence). The CDR3 sequence is 13 residues long. Trimming stripped 1 base from V and 6 bases from J, with 6 bases between. CDR3 sequence (DNA): TGCGCCAGCAGTGAGTTTAACCCCGGGGAGCTGTTTTTT. It encodes CASSEFNPGELFF.

The J gene is TRBJ2-2, the V gene TRBV30, with 13 nucleotides matching TRBD2. The V segment lost 5 bases and the J segment 5 bases; nucleotides outside the gene matches: 5. Germline V CDR1 and CDR2: GTSNPN, SVGIG (reference sequence). The CDR3 consists of 15 residues. Here the CDR3 reads CAWGPGLAGTGELFF. CDR3 bases: TGTGCCTGGGGTCCGGGACTAGCGGGGACCGGGGAGCTGTTTTTT.

Regarding this clonotype: With a much larger clone just one base away, this may be a read error. This sequence joins TRBV28 and TRBJ2-7; 11 bases map to TRBD1. This CDR3 is 14 amino acids long. The germline gives CDR1 MDHEN, CDR2 SYDVKM. The V gene end was trimmed by 10 bases and the J gene end by 2 bases; junction bases not matched to a gene: 7. This CDR3 is CAIRTGGNAYEQYF. For the CDR3, the DNA is TGTGCCATCCGGACAGGGGGCAATGCCTACGAGCAGTACTTC.

The sample holds a few counts of this clonotype. The chain combines TRBV6-1 with TRBJ2-1, with 9 positions matching TRBD1. After removal of 6 bases from V and 9 bases from J, the junction contained 12 bases not matched to a gene. CDR1 and CDR2 from the germline V gene are MNHNS and SASEGT. This CDR3 comprises 15 residues. The CDR3 protein is CASREGQGLGGEQFF. The CDR3 DNA follows: TGTGCCAGCAGAGAGGGACAGGGCCTGGGTGGTGAGCAGTTCTTC.

Notes on this clonotype: A much larger clone lies one base from this, so it may be a read error. The V gene is TRBV12-3 or TRBV12-4, the J gene TRBJ2-1, with D tentatively TRBD1 or TRBD2 (5 bases each). The CDR3 extends over 13 amino acids. The DNA of the CDR3 is TGTGCCTGCAGTTCCCCGGGACACAATGAGCAGTTCTTC. It specifies CACSSPGHNEQFF.

This clonotype showed up many times. This chain connects TRBV12-3 or TRBV12-4 to TRBJ2-1; D is undetermined. Trimming pared 3 bases from V and 9 bases from J, leaving 6 bases between. The CDR3 consists of 11 residues. CDR3 residues: CASSFPGEQFF. Here the CDR3 DNA reads TGTGCCAGCAGTTTTCCGGGTGAGCAGTTCTTC.

V gene TRBV28 combines with J gene TRBJ1-2; TRBD1 aligns across 12 bases. This CDR3 region has 14 residues. The germline gives CDR1 MDHEN, CDR2 SYDVKM. The junction had 5 bases not matched to a gene; V was cut back by 6 bases and J by 6 bases. CDR3 amino acids: CASRGTGGWDGYTF. In nucleotides, the CDR3 is TGTGCCAGCAGGGGGACAGGGGGCTGGGATGGCTACACCTTC.

J is TRBJ2-4 and V is TRBV7-9; 7 bases are a match to TRBD1. Germline V gene lookup returns CDR1 SEHNR and CDR2 FQNEAQ (reference sequence). Trimming took 2 bases from V and 1 from J; bases not matched to a gene: 5. The CDR3 is made up of 16 amino acids. The CDR3 reads CASSLRTGFAKNIQYF. The CDR3 DNA is TGTGCCAGCAGCTTACGGACAGGCTTCGCCAAAAACATTCAGTACTTC.

V and J are TRBV20-1 and TRBJ1-4, with TRBD1 as a possible D gene (6 bases). Germline V CDR1 and CDR2: DFQATT, SNEGSKA (reference sequence). Trimming shortened V by 6 bases and J by 4 bases, and 12 bases separated the two germline ends. The CDR3 runs 13 residues. CDR3 residues: CSASWTVNEKLFF. The CDR3 DNA reads as TGCAGTGCCTCTTGGACAGTTAATGAAAAACTGTTTTTT.

The rearrangement joins TRBV3-1 to TRBJ2-1, with TRBD1 matching 7 bases. Germline CDR1 is LGHDT and CDR2 is YNNKEL (reference sequence). The CDR3 has 15 amino acids. V dropped 5 bases and J dropped 7; count of bases not matched to a gene: 11. The CDR3: CASSFQGVRGNEQFF. In DNA form, the CDR3 reads TGTGCCAGCAGCTTCCAGGGGGTTCGGGGAAATGAGCAGTTCTTC.

This clonotype was seen ten or more times. This sequence joins TRBV20-1 and TRBJ2-1; D uncertain. Looked up from germline, CDR1 is DFQATT and CDR2 is SNEGSKA (reference sequence). V was cut by 6 bases and J by 0 bases, with 15 bases left in between. The CDR3 sequence is 15 residues long. In nucleotides, the CDR3 is TGCAGTGCAAACCCAAGACAACTCTCCTACAATGAGCAGTTCTTC. This gives the protein CSANPRQLSYNEQFF.

This clonotype showed up just a few times. The rearrangement links TRBV3-1 to TRBJ2-7, with D unclear. The CDR3 spans 16 residues. CDR1 and CDR2 (germline): LGHDT, YNNKEL (reference sequence). V was shortened by 0 bases and J by 2 bases, with 14 bases between the two germline ends. CDR3 bases: TGTGCCAGCAGCCAAGATGGTCCCATCGACCCCTACGAGCAGTACTTC. Protein: CASSQDGPIDPYEQYF.

Ten or more counts support this clonotype. The CDR3 here is CASSGGIDNEQFF. The CDR3 DNA follows: TGTGCCAGCAGCGGCGGGATAGACAATGAGCAGTTCTTC. The chain carries TRBV9 and TRBJ2-1, with a possible D match to TRBD2 (6 bases). Germline CDR1 reads SGDLS; CDR2 reads YYNGEE. The CDR3 consists of 13 residues. V lost 3 bases and J lost 5, with 9 bases in between.

The rearrangement uses TRBV5-1 and TRBJ2-5; maybe TRBD2 (6 bases). CDR3 size: 12 residues. Trimming shortened V by 4 bases and J by 5 bases, and 9 bases separated the two germline ends. The germline gives CDR1 SGHRS, CDR2 YFSETQ. The CDR3 region has the DNA TGCGCCAGCAGCGGGACTCGGGAGACCCAGTACTTC. This gives the protein CASSGTRETQYF.

DNA for the CDR3: TGCGCCAGCAGCTTGGCGGCGGGAGAGTTCTTGGAGCAGTACTTC. Its translation: CASSLAAGEFLEQYF. The chain joins TRBV5-1 to TRBJ2-7, with TRBD2 matching 7 bases. With V trimmed by 0 bases and J by 7 bases, 10 bases remained unmatched. Germline lookup yields CDR1 SGHRS and CDR2 YFSETQ. The CDR3 length is 15 residues.

The gene calls are TRBV15 and TRBJ2-7, with D unclear. Per germline, CDR1 LNHNV and CDR2 YYDKDF (reference sequence). This CDR3 has 15 residues. The V gene lost 3 bases and the J gene lost 2 bases, with 14 bases spanning the gap. The CDR3 DNA sequence: TGTGCCACCAGCAGGACCGTTGGACGGCCCTACGAGCAGTACTTC. It translates to CATSRTVGRPYEQYF.

In this sample, this clonotype turned up many times. DNA of the CDR3: TGCAGTGCTAGATCGGGGCTCTACGAGCAGTACTTC. This encodes CSARSGLYEQYF. The chain carries TRBV20-1 and TRBJ2-7; possibly TRBD1 or TRBD2 for D (5 bases each). The CDR3 is made up of 12 amino acids. Deletions cut 2 bases from V and 3 bases from J, with 8 bases between. Germline V gene lookup returns CDR1 DFQATT and CDR2 SNEGSKA (reference sequence).

This clonotype appeared a few times. The chain has TRBV7-9 and TRBJ1-5; no definite D call. V gave up 2 bases and J gave up 3 bases, with 11 bases separating them. CDR1 is SEHNR, CDR2 FQNEAQ, per germline (reference sequence). The CDR3 runs 15 residues. In DNA form, the CDR3 reads TGTGCCAGCAGCTTAACGGACGGATACAATCAGCCCCAGCATTTT. Translated: CASSLTDGYNQPQHF.